A single sample is the source of the 15 T cell receptor beta chains below, sequenced in a study of shared clonotypes between healthy human individuals (dated by TCRdb to about 2020). Libraries were made using the immunoSEQ multiplex PCR assay. Not all clones reach the TCRdb copy of this immuneACCESS table, which keeps in-frame sequences only. Checked studies attribute under half of the gap to unresolved V genes and leave the rest unexplained. Here the sample has approximately 2.5 million clones; roughly nine tenths occur a single time. The top ten hold about 0.13% of the sample. The specimen was naive CD4+ T cells sorted from blood. The cell subset or site label of this sample denotes: CD45RA+ positively selected. These receptors were collected from a man aged 18 to 29 in good health.

The rearrangement links TRBV19 to TRBJ1-3; D might be TRBD1 (5 bases). Trimming pared 1 base from V and 0 bases from J, leaving 7 bases between. CDR3 length equals 15 residues. Per germline, CDR1 LNHDA and CDR2 SQIVND (reference sequence). The CDR3 DNA reads TGTGCCAGTAGTATAGGAGGACACTCTGGAAACACCATATATTTT. Translating it yields CASSIGGHSGNTIYF.

This chain links TRBV10-2 with TRBJ1-2; D not certain. V dropped 0 bases and J dropped 4 bases, with 9 bases sitting between them. There are 14 residues in the CDR3. Per germline, CDR1 WSHSY and CDR2 SAAADI. CDR3 bases: TGCGCCAGCAGTGAGTCGACAACGATCTATGGCTACACCTTC. Its protein is CASSESTTIYGYTF.

The genes are TRBV5-1 and TRBJ2-3; 8 nucleotides line up with TRBD2. V trimming: 7 bases; J trimming: 5 bases; junction bases outside the gene matches: 9. Per germline, CDR1 SGHRS and CDR2 YFSETQ. The CDR3 length is 14 residues. CDR3 sequence (DNA): TGCGCCAGCGGCGGGGGGAGGGCCTTAGATACGCAGTATTTT. This sequence encodes CASGGGRALDTQYF.

About this clone: An end of the junction differs from the germline gene, which may be a read error. The rearrangement joins TRBV20-1 to TRBJ1-2, with D perhaps matching TRBD1 (5 bases). The CDR3 extends over 9 amino acids. CDR1 DFQATT and CDR2 SNEGSKA come from the germline V gene (reference sequence). In DNA form, the CDR3 reads TGTGGGGACGGTAATGGCTACACCTTC. Translated: CGDGNGYTF.

The chain is built from TRBV28 and TRBJ2-5; D is tentatively TRBD1 or TRBD2 (5 bases each). This CDR3 region has 15 residues. Germline CDR1 and CDR2: MDHEN and SYDVKM. Trimming pared 3 bases from V and 6 bases from J, leaving 17 bases between. The chain's CDR3 is CASSFQGRVGKTQYF. In DNA form, the CDR3 reads TGTGCCAGCAGTTTTCAAGGCAGGGTCGGGAAGACCCAGTACTTC.

This clone occurred once. The rearrangement uses TRBV10-3 and TRBJ1-2; possibly TRBD1 for D (5 bases). Trimming took off 3 bases at V and 9 bases at J, with 14 bases between the two ends. CDR3 size: 13 residues. CDR1 is ENHRY, CDR2 SYGVKD, per germline. The CDR3 DNA reads TGTGCCATCAGTGACGGGGGGGTGATGAGCTACACCTTC. This codes for CAISDGGVMSYTF.

On this clone: Different DNA sequences within this sample yield the same CDR3. This sequence joins TRBV5-6 and TRBJ1-3, with a possible D match to TRBD1 (6 bases). Germline CDR1 reads SGHDT; CDR2 reads YYEEEE. The CDR3 length is 14 residues. Trimming shortened V by 0 bases and J by 2 bases, and 6 bases separated the two germline ends. This CDR3 is CASSLGQAGNTIYF. The CDR3 bases are TGTGCCAGCAGCTTGGGACAGGCTGGAAACACCATATATTTT.

On this clone itself: Other DNA sequences of this sample code for an identical CDR3. The V and J genes are TRBV28 and TRBJ2-7, with D perhaps matching TRBD1 (6 bases). The CDR3 covers 12 residues. In germline, CDR1 is MDHEN, CDR2 SYDVKM. The V end was cut by 4 bases, the J end by 6 bases, with 10 bases between. As DNA, the CDR3 is TGTGCCAGCAGTTCCAGGGGTCGCGAGCAGTACTTC. Its translation is CASSSRGREQYF.

The V and J genes are TRBV28 and TRBJ1-2; D not resolved. V gave up 8 bases and J gave up 1 base, with 8 bases separating them. CDR1 and CDR2 from the germline V gene are MDHEN and SYDVKM. The CDR3 extends over 12 amino acids. The CDR3 sequence is CASAGYNYGYTF. The CDR3 nucleotides read TGTGCCAGCGCCGGGTATAACTATGGCTACACCTTC.

V usage is TRBV10-1 and J usage is TRBJ1-1; D is possibly TRBD1 (6 bases). The length of the CDR3 is 14 residues. CDR1 and CDR2 (germline): WNHNN, SYGVQD (reference sequence). The ends were cut back, 7 bases at V and 4 bases at J, with 16 bases in the middle. CDR3 in amino acids: CASNSGGLGTEAFF. The CDR3 nucleotides are TGCGCCAGCAATTCGGGGGGCTTGGGCACTGAAGCTTTCTTT.

This chain links TRBV6-1 with TRBJ2-5; D not certain. Germline values: CDR1 MNHNS, CDR2 SASEGT. Trimming left V 7 bases short and J 6 bases short, with 18 bases between. The CDR3 runs to 14 residues. The CDR3 loop reads CASTPGPSTQTQYF. The CDR3 nucleotides read TGTGCCAGCACCCCGGGTCCATCCACCCAGACCCAGTACTTC.

The V gene is TRBV10-1, the J gene TRBJ2-1; TRBD2 agrees at 7 bases. This CDR3 is 15 amino acids long. After removal of 2 bases from V and 1 base from J, the junction contained 2 bases not matched to a gene. In germline, CDR1 is WNHNN, CDR2 SYGVQD (reference sequence). Here the CDR3 reads CASSERGRSYNEQFF. CDR3 coding DNA: TGCGCCAGCAGTGAGCGCGGGAGATCCTACAATGAGCAGTTCTTC.

V and J are TRBV25-1 and TRBJ2-7; D uncertain. The CDR3 loop spans 12 amino acids. Trimming cost V 1 base and J 3 bases, with 4 bases left between them. In germline, CDR1 is MGHDK, CDR2 SYGVNS. The CDR3 DNA reads as TGTGCCAGCAGTGAATCTTTCTACGAGCAGTACTTC. Translation: CASSESFYEQYF.

The chain uses TRBV2 and TRBJ1-6; D might be TRBD1 (6 bases). The CDR3 covers 14 residues. The ends were cut back, 2 bases at V and 7 bases at J, with 9 bases in the middle. The germline V gene encodes CDR1 SNHLY and CDR2 FYNNEI. The CDR3 DNA reads TGTGCCAGCAGTGAAAACAGGGCGAATTCACCCCTCCACTTT. Residues: CASSENRANSPLHF.

Concerning this clone itself: This sample also contains other DNA sequences that code for the same CDR3. The genes are TRBV7-2 and TRBJ2-6; TRBD1 matches at 8 bases. This CDR3 is 18 amino acids long. V gave up 1 base and J gave up 0 bases; unmatched junction bases: 5. Per the germline V gene, CDR1 is SGHTA and CDR2 is FQGNSA. CDR3 sequence (DNA): TGTGCCAGCAGCTTAGTGGGGACAGGTTACTCTGGGGCCAACGTCCTGACTTTC. It translates to CASSLVGTGYSGANVLTF.